This T cell receptor beta chain was sequenced in a study of vaccination and CD4 T cells after COVID-19. About the study: Cells received overlapping spike peptides from SARS-CoV-2, HCoV-NL63, HCoV-OC43 and HCoV-229E as stimulation.

Cultured CD4+ T-cell DNA underwent Oncomine TCR Beta short-read sequencing. The authors extracted genomic DNA from cultured CD4+ T cells. One entry per CDR3 protein, called by TCRdb with MiXCR from the PCR reads. The sample has about 26,000 distinct CDR3 sequences, around two fifths seen once. As concerns this clonotype: Antigen: not known.

Time point meaning: late sampling 161 to 241 days after vaccination in a few convalescent patients. Regarding treatment: approximately nine-day PBMC culture with coronavirus spike peptide pools or control peptides (ViraFEST assay). Under the ViraFEST approach, antigen-specific T cells were expanded with peptide pools and TCRs subsequently sequenced. CDR1 SNHLY and CDR2 FYNNEI come from the germline V gene. Trimming shortened V by 0 bases and J by 2 bases, and 8 bases separated the two germline ends. This CDR3 is 14 amino acids long. The sequenced sample was CD4+ T cells from blood, cultured in vitro, obtained about 7 months after SARS-CoV-2 vaccination. The chain links TRBV2 to TRBJ2-7; D is uncertain. The TCR comes from a human donor who had recovered from COVID-19. The CDR3 DNA is TGTGCCAGCAGTGAAGCGTTAGGAACCTACGAGCAGTACTTC. Encoded protein: CASSEALGTYEQYF.